What follows are 30 T cell receptor beta chains derived from one specimen sequenced in a study of T-cell reconstitution after alpha-beta-depleted transplantation in children. Unique molecular identifiers were incorporated during preparation of the TCRbeta library. TCRdb re-analysed the PCR reads in MiXCR, keeping a single row per CDR3 protein. The sample has about 250,000 distinct CDR3 sequences; roughly a quarter are singletons. The source was PBMCs, mostly from graft donor cells, collected 360 days after TCRalphabeta/CD19-depleted stem cell transplant. Receptors originate from a female patient aged 2 to 10 who had a stem cell transplant for congenital amegakaryocytic thrombocytopenia, so the T cells may come from the graft donor.

The chain employs TRBV25-1 and TRBJ2-1; D gene ambiguous. Germline lookup yields CDR1 MGHDK and CDR2 SYGVNS. The CDR3 runs to 14 residues. Deletions cut 4 bases from V and 6 bases from J, with 13 bases between. The CDR3 here is CASSVHLWGNEQFF. The CDR3 DNA sequence: TGTGCCAGCAGTGTACACTTATGGGGCAATGAGCAGTTCTTC. Full variable domain (remainder filled in from reference TRBV25-1 and TRBJ2-1): EADIYQTPRYLVIGTGKKITLECSQTMGHDKMYWYQQDPGMELHLIHYSYGVNSTEKGDLSSESTVSRIRTEHFPLTLESARPSHTSQYLCASSVHLWGNEQFFGPGTRLTVL.

In this sample, this clonotype turned up a few times. V is TRBV4-1 and J is TRBJ1-1, with D tentatively TRBD1 (5 bases). Germline assignment: CDR1 MGHRA and CDR2 YSYEKL. The CDR3 is 14 residues long. Trimming cost V 4 bases and J 3 bases, with 12 bases left between them. The CDR3 loop is CASSPRPGDTEAFF. The CDR3 nucleotides are TGCGCCAGCAGCCCTCGCCCGGGGGACACTGAAGCTTTCTTT.

The table lists this clonotype with a few counts. The V gene is TRBV7-9, the J gene TRBJ1-3; the D is unclear. The CDR3 length is 15 residues. In germline, CDR1 is SEHNR, CDR2 FQNEAQ (reference sequence). Deletions cut 4 bases from V and 0 bases from J, with 10 bases between. This CDR3 reads CASSSRGYSGNTIYF. Written as DNA, the CDR3 is TGTGCCAGCAGCTCCCGAGGTTACTCTGGAAACACCATATATTTT. Supplemented by reference TRBV7-9 and TRBJ1-3, the full variable domain reads DTGVSQNPRHKITKRGQNVTFRCDPISEHNRLYWYRQTLGQGPEFLTYFQNEAQLEKSRLLSDRFSAERPKGSFSTLEIQRTEQGDSAMYLCASSSRGYSGNTIYFGEGSWLTVV.

The V call is TRBV20-1, the J call TRBJ2-1; maybe TRBD2 (5 bases). The CDR3 loop spans 15 amino acids. Germline lookup yields CDR1 DFQATT and CDR2 SNEGSKA (reference sequence). The V gene lost 0 bases and the J gene lost 3 bases, with 12 bases spanning the gap. CDR3 sequence reads: CSARDRLAFYNEQFF. DNA for the CDR3: TGCAGTGCTAGAGATAGGCTAGCCTTCTACAATGAGCAGTTCTTC.

The chain links TRBV4-2 to TRBJ1-6, with a tentative D call TRBD1 (5 bases). The V gene lost 0 bases and the J gene lost 6 bases, with 18 bases spanning the gap. Germline CDR1 and CDR2: LGHNA and YNFKEQ. This CDR3 region has 18 residues. The CDR3 reads CASSQEVRVGTGNSPLHF. For the CDR3, the DNA is TGTGCCAGCAGCCAAGAGGTGCGCGTGGGGACCGGTAATTCACCCCTCCACTTT.

This clonotype showed up just a few times. V usage is TRBV6-6 and J usage is TRBJ2-1; no firm D call. The CDR3 runs 13 residues. CDR1 and CDR2 from the germline V gene are MNHNY and SVGAGI (reference sequence). Trimming stripped 2 bases from V and 8 bases from J, with 10 bases between. CDR3 nucleotides: TGTGCCAGCAGTTACAGGCCCAGATATGAGCAGTTCTTC. Translated, it gives CASSYRPRYEQFF.

This clonotype showed up many times. V is TRBV19 and J is TRBJ1-1; D perhaps matches TRBD1 (5 bases). The V gene's germline CDR1 is LNHDA and CDR2 SQIVND (reference sequence). CDR3 length equals 14 residues. The V end lost 4 bases, the J end lost 5 bases, and 14 bases lay between the germline ends. The CDR3 DNA reads TGTGCCAGTAGTACAAGGGGACTGCGAACTGAAGCTTTCTTT. It translates to CASSTRGLRTEAFF.

V gene TRBV5-1 combines with J gene TRBJ2-1; D call uncertain. V lost 2 bases and J lost 5, with 14 bases in between. Per the germline V gene, CDR1 is SGHRS and CDR2 is YFSETQ. The CDR3 totals 15 residues. This CDR3 reads CASSLGDHPNNEQFF. Here the CDR3 DNA reads TGCGCCAGCAGCTTAGGAGACCACCCAAACAATGAGCAGTTCTTC.

The CDR3 sequence: CASSFQGSLWTEAFF. CDR3 DNA sequence: TGTGCCAGCAGCTTCCAGGGGAGTCTTTGGACTGAAGCTTTCTTT. The chain joins TRBV7-2 to TRBJ1-1, with TRBD1 as a possible D gene (6 bases). V dropped 3 bases and J dropped 5 bases, with 16 bases sitting between them. The CDR3 runs to 15 residues. In germline, CDR1 is SGHTA, CDR2 FQGNSA.

The gene calls are TRBV12-3 or TRBV12-4 and TRBJ2-1; D is unresolved. The V end lost 3 bases, the J end lost 7 bases, and 16 bases lay between the germline ends. The CDR3 is 15 amino acids. The CDR3 region has the DNA TGTGCCAGCAGTTTTGATGAGTGGGCCCCTAATGAGCAGTTCTTC. Protein sequence: CASSFDEWAPNEQFF.

There are a few counts of this clonotype. The chain employs TRBV5-1 and TRBJ2-3; the match to TRBD2 covers 9 bases. The V and J ends lost 0 bases and 4 bases, in that order; junction bases with no gene match: 6. In germline, CDR1 is SGHRS, CDR2 YFSETQ. CDR3 length: 16 residues. In DNA, the CDR3 is TGCGCCAGCAGCTTGGCCAGTAGCGGGAGTCCAGATACGCAGTATTTT. It yields the protein CASSLASSGSPDTQYF.

This clonotype has only a few counts. The chain links TRBV6-1 to TRBJ1-5, with D possibly matching TRBD1 (6 bases). Between the trimmed V and J ends, which lost 5 bases and 5 bases, there was a span of 13 bases. CDR1 and CDR2 (germline): MNHNS, SASEGT. The CDR3 contains 14 residues. CDR3 DNA sequence: TGTGCCAGCAGTCCCACAGGGATTTATCAGCCCCAGCATTTT. Its protein is CASSPTGIYQPQHF.

This chain joins TRBV5-1 and TRBJ1-1; the D gene is possibly TRBD1 (5 bases). Germline V gene data show CDR1 as SGHRS and CDR2 as YFSETQ. The V and J ends lost 9 bases and 5 bases respectively, with 32 bases between them. The CDR3 runs 18 residues. The CDR3 DNA reads TGCGCCAACCAATACAAGCGAGCAGGGACGCCAAGTGAAACTGAAGCTTTCTTT. Its protein product is CANQYKRAGTPSETEAFF.

This clonotype turned up a few times. The genes are TRBV12-3 or TRBV12-4 and TRBJ2-5, with a weak D call TRBD1 (6 bases). V lost 9 bases to trimming and J lost 2 bases, with 13 bases between them. The CDR3 is made up of 13 amino acids. The CDR3 here is CASGQTFQETQYF. The CDR3 DNA reads TGTGCCAGTGGACAGACCTTTCAAGAGACCCAGTACTTC.

The genes are TRBV29-1 and TRBJ2-1; D perhaps matches TRBD1 (6 bases). Trimming removed 6 bases from V and 4 bases from J, with 16 bases in between. CDR1 is SQVTM and CDR2 is ANQGSEA in the germline V gene. The CDR3 is 14 amino acids. The CDR3 coding sequence is TGCAGCGTGGACCCCAGGGGAACATACAATGAGCAGTTCTTC. Translated, it gives CSVDPRGTYNEQFF.

This clonotype was seen a handful of times. The chain recombines TRBV2 with TRBJ2-7; D might be TRBD2 (6 bases). Germline CDR1 is SNHLY and CDR2 is FYNNEI. V shed 8 bases and J shed 6 bases, with 23 bases lying between them. The CDR3 runs to 15 residues. In nucleotides, the CDR3 is TGTGCCAGCCTCGGAAGGGCTGGGGGGAACTCCGAGCAGTACTTC. Amino acids: CASLGRAGGNSEQYF.

This clonotype appeared many times. The rearrangement links TRBV20-1 to TRBJ2-3; D gene uncertain. V lost 1 base and J lost 4, with 6 bases in between. CDR1 is DFQATT and CDR2 is SNEGSKA in the germline V gene (reference sequence). The CDR3 covers 12 residues. CDR3 residues: CSARVPSDTQYF. The CDR3 DNA sequence: TGCAGTGCTAGAGTCCCCTCAGATACGCAGTATTTT.

This clonotype was found a few times. This sequence joins TRBV19 and TRBJ1-1; the D is unclear. The CDR3 covers 15 residues. Trimming shortened V by 5 bases and J by 1 base, and 14 bases separated the two germline ends. Germline CDR1 reads LNHDA; CDR2 reads SQIVND (reference sequence). The CDR3 reads CASSPRADTNTEAFF. CDR3 bases: TGTGCCAGTAGTCCCCGCGCGGATACGAACACTGAAGCTTTCTTT.

This clonotype was observed at least ten times. The chain employs TRBV4-2 and TRBJ2-7, with D perhaps matching TRBD1 (6 bases). The CDR3 runs to 14 residues. CDR1 is LGHNA, CDR2 YNFKEQ, per germline. V lost 0 bases to trimming and J lost 3 bases, with 9 bases between them. The CDR3 nucleotides read TGTGCCAGCAGCCAAGAGGGGACAATCTACGAGCAGTACTTC. The encoded protein is CASSQEGTIYEQYF.

The rearrangement links TRBV7-2 to TRBJ2-5; unclear D gene. CDR1 and CDR2 from the germline V gene are SGHTA and FQGNSA. V lost 1 base and J 5 bases, leaving 14 bases between the germline ends. The CDR3 runs to 15 residues. DNA for the CDR3: TGTGCCAGCAGCTTAGGGATGTGGGGTGGGGAGACCCAGTACTTC. Amino acids: CASSLGMWGGETQYF.

This clonotype showed up just a few times. The J gene is TRBJ2-3, the V gene TRBV10-3; D possibly corresponds to TRBD1 (5 bases). The CDR3 loop spans 17 amino acids. The germline CDR1 and CDR2 sequences are ENHRY and SYGVKD. The V gene lost 5 bases and the J gene lost 0 bases, with 18 bases spanning the gap. CDR3 sequence (DNA): TGTGCCATCAGTCCTACTGACGACAGAGCCAGCACAGATACGCAGTATTTT. Its protein is CAISPTDDRASTDTQYF.

A few counts support this clonotype. The chain combines TRBV2 with TRBJ2-1, with D possibly TRBD2 on 6 matching bases. The germline V gene has CDR1 SNHLY and CDR2 FYNNEI. This CDR3 is built from 14 residues. The V end was cut by 8 bases, the J end by 7 bases, with 18 bases between. CDR3 residues: CASGFGGEGNEQFF. CDR3 bases: TGTGCCAGCGGATTTGGAGGGGAAGGGAATGAGCAGTTCTTC.

This rearrangement joins TRBV19 to TRBJ2-5, with D perhaps TRBD2 (6 bases). The ends were cut back, 8 bases at V and 2 bases at J, with 12 bases in the middle. The length of the CDR3 is 13 residues. Germline V gene data show CDR1 as LNHDA and CDR2 as SQIVND (reference sequence). The CDR3: CASSTGEQETQYF. The CDR3 coding sequence is TGTGCCAGTTCCACGGGGGAGCAAGAGACCCAGTACTTC.

This clonotype came up a few times. This chain links TRBV12-3 or TRBV12-4 with TRBJ2-7, with D uncertain. The CDR3 contains 12 residues. V lost 5 bases and J lost 3, with 8 bases in between. The CDR3 DNA sequence: TGTGCCAGCAGTCTTAACAACTACGAGCAGTACTTC. It yields the protein CASSLNNYEQYF.

J is TRBJ2-7 and V is TRBV24-1; TRBD1 matches at 8 bases. There are 13 residues in the CDR3. The J segment lost 5 bases and the V segment lost 3 bases, leaving 2 bases of the junction unmatched. Germline assignment: CDR1 KGHDR and CDR2 SFDVKD. The CDR3 DNA reads TGTGCCACCAGTGATGACAGGGGACACGAGCAGTACTTC. Translating gives CATSDDRGHEQYF.

The V gene is TRBV30, the J gene TRBJ2-3; 8 bases agree with TRBD1. This CDR3 spans 15 amino acids. Germline V gene lookup returns CDR1 GTSNPN and CDR2 SVGIG (reference sequence). J was trimmed by 5 bases and V by 8 bases; bases with no gene match: 15. The CDR3 here is CARSDVQGVQDTQYF. The CDR3 nucleotides are TGTGCCCGTTCAGACGTACAGGGGGTCCAAGATACGCAGTATTTT.

The rearrangement uses TRBV4-3 and TRBJ2-3; no definite D call. The CDR3 is 15 amino acids. Germline V gene data show CDR1 as LGHNA and CDR2 as YSLEER. V lost 0 bases and J 0 bases, leaving 7 bases between the germline ends. Written as DNA, the CDR3 is TGCGCCAGCAGCCAAGATCCAGATAGCACAGATACGCAGTATTTT. Amino acid sequence: CASSQDPDSTDTQYF.

In this sample, this clonotype turned up a few times. The genes are TRBV28 and TRBJ2-2, with a tentative D call TRBD2 (5 bases). CDR3 length equals 12 residues. CDR1 and CDR2 (germline): MDHEN, SYDVKM. V dropped 10 bases and J dropped 6 bases, with 12 bases sitting between them. CDR3 protein: CATNSVPGELFF. CDR3 bases: TGTGCCACAAATAGCGTACCCGGGGAGCTGTTTTTT.

This clonotype appeared a few times. The rearrangement links TRBV20-1 to TRBJ2-5; no reliable D call. The CDR3 is 12 residues long. V lost 5 bases to trimming and J lost 1 base, with 8 bases between them. Germline V gives CDR1 DFQATT, CDR2 SNEGSKA (reference sequence). The CDR3 loop reads CSAYRSQETQYF. CDR3 in DNA: TGCAGTGCTTATCGTTCCCAAGAGACCCAGTACTTC.

The chain recombines TRBV19 with TRBJ1-5; D remains unclear. The V end was cut by 1 base, the J end by 1 base, with 5 bases between. The CDR3 contains 14 residues. The germline V gene encodes CDR1 LNHDA and CDR2 SQIVND (reference sequence). CDR3 nucleotides: TGTGCCAGTAGTATAGTTCCGAGCAATCAGCCCCAGCATTTT. It yields the protein CASSIVPSNQPQHF.